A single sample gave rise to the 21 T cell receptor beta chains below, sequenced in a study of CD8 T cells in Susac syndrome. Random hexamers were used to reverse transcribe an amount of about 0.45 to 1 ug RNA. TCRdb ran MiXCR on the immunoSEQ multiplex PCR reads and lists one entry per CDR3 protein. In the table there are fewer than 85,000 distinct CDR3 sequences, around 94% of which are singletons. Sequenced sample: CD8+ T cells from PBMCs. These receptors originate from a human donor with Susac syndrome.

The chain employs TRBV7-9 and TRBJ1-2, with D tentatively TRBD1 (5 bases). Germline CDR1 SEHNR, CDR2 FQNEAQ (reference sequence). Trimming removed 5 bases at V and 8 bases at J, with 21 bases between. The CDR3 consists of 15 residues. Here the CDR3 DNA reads TGTGCCAGCAGCCCTCCGGAGGGGCAATTCCGCGGCTACACCTTC. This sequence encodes CASSPPEGQFRGYTF.

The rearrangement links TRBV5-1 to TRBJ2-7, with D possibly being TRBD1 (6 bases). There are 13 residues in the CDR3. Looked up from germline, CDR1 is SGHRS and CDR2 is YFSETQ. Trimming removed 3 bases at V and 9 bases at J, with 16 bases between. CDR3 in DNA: TGCGCCAGCAGCTGGAATCAGGGGCGCGGGCAGTACTTC. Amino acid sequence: CASSWNQGRGQYF.

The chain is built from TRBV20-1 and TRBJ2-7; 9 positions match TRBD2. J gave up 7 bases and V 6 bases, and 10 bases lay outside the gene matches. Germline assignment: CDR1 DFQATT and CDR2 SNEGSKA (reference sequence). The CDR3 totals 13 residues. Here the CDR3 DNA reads TGCAGTGCGGTCCTTGCGGGAGGGATGGAGCAGTACTTC. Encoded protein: CSAVLAGGMEQYF.

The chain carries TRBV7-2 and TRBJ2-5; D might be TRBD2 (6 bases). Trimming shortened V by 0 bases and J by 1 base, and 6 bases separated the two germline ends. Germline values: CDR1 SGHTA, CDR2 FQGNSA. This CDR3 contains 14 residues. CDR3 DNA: TGTGCCAGCAGCTTAGCACTAGCCCAAGAGACCCAGTACTTC. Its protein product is CASSLALAQETQYF.

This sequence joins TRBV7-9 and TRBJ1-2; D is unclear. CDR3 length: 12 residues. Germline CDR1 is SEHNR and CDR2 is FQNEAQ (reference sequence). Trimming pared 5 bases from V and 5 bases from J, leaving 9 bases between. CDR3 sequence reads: CASSPEGYGYTF. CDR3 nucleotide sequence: TGTGCCAGCAGCCCGGAGGGTTATGGCTACACCTTC. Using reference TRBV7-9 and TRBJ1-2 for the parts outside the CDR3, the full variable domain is DTGVSQNPRHKITKRGQNVTFRCDPISEHNRLYWYRQTLGQGPEFLTYFQNEAQLEKSRLLSDRFSAERPKGSFSTLEIQRTEQGDSAMYLCASSPEGYGYTFGSGTRLTVV.

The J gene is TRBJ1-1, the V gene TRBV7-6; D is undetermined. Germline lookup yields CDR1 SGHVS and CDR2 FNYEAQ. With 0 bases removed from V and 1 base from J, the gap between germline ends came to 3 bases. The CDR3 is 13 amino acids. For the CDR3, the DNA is TGTGCCAGCAGCTTAGCGTGGAACACTGAAGCTTTCTTT. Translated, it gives CASSLAWNTEAFF.

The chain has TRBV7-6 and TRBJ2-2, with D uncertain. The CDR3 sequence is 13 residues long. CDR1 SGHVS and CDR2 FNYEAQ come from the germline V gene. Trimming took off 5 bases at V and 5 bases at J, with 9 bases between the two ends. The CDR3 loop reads CASSVEMTGELFF. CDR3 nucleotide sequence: TGTGCCAGCAGCGTGGAGATGACCGGGGAGCTGTTTTTT.

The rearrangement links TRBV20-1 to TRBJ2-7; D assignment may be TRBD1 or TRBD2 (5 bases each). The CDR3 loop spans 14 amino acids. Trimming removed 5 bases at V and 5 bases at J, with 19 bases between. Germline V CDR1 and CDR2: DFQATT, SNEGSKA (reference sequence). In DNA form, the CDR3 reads TGCAGTGCTGGGCTCCGGGGCCCTTCTGACGAGCAGTACTTC. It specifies CSAGLRGPSDEQYF.

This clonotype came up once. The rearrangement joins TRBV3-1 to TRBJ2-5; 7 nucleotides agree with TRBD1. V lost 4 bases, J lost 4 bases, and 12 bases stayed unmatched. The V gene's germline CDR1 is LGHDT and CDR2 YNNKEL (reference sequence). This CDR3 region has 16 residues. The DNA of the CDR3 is TGTGCCAGCAGCCCGAGTGGCCAGGGGGTTAGAGAGACCCAGTACTTC. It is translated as CASSPSGQGVRETQYF.

As DNA, the CDR3 is TGTGCCAGCAGTTACTCGCCCTCGGCGGGCCTACACAATGAGCAGTTCTTC. This gives the protein CASSYSPSAGLHNEQFF. This rearrangement joins TRBV6-5 to TRBJ2-1, with D possibly TRBD2 on 5 matching bases. The V gene lost 0 bases and the J gene lost 5 bases, with 17 bases spanning the gap. Per the germline V gene, CDR1 is MNHEY and CDR2 is SVGAGI. This CDR3 has 17 amino acids.

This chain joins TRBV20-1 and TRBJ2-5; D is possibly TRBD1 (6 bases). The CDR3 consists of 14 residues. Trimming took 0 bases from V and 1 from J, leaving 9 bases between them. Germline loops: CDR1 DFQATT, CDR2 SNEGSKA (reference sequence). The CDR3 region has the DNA TGCAGTGCTAGAGATCCGGACAGCCAAGAGACCCAGTACTTC. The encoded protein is CSARDPDSQETQYF.

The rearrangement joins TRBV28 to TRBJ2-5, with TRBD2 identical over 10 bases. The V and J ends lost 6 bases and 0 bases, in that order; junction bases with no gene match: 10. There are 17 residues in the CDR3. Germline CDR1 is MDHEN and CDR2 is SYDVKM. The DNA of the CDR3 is TGTGCCAGCAGCACTAGCGGGGTCTTCTTTTACCAAGAGACCCAGTACTTC. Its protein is CASSTSGVFFYQETQYF. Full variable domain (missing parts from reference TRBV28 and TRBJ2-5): DVKVTQSSRYLVKRTGEKVFLECVQDMDHENMFWYRQDPGLGLRLIYFSYDVKMKEKGDIPEGYSVSREKKERFSLILESASTNQTSMYLCASSTSGVFFYQETQYFGPGTRLLVL.

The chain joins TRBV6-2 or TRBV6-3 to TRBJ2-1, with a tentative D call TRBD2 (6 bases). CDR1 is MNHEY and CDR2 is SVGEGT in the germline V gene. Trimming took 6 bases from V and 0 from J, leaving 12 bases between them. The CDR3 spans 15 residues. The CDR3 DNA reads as TGTGCCAGCAGCTCCGGGGAGGTCTCCTACAATGAGCAGTTCTTC. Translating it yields CASSSGEVSYNEQFF.

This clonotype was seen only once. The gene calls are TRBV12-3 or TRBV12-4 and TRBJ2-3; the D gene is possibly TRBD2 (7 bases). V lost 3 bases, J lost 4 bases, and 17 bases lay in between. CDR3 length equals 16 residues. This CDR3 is CASSLWLGGHPDTQYF. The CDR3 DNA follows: TGTGCCAGCAGTTTGTGGCTGGGGGGGCATCCAGATACGCAGTATTTT.

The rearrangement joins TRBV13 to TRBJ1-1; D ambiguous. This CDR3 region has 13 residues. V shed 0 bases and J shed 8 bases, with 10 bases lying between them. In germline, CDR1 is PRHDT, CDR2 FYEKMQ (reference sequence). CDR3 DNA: TGTGCCAGCAGCTTAGGGACGGGTTGGGAAGCTTTCTTT. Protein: CASSLGTGWEAFF.

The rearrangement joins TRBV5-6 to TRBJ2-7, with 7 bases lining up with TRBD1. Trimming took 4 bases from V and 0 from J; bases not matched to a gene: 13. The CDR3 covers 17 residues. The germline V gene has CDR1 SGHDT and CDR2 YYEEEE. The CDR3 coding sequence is TGTGCCAGCAGCGCCCGGACAGGACCTACCCGCTCCTACGAGCAGTACTTC. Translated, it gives CASSARTGPTRSYEQYF.

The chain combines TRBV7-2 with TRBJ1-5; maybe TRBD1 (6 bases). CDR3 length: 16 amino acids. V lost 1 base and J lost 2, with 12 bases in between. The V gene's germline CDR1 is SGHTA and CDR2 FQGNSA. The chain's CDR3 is CASSLVRGPGNQPQHF. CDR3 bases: TGTGCCAGCAGCTTAGTTCGGGGGCCAGGCAATCAGCCCCAGCATTTT.

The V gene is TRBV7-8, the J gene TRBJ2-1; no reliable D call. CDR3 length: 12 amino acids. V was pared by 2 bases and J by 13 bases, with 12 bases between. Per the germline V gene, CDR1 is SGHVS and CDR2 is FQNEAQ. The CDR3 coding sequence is TGTGCCAGCAGCTTAAAGCCCCCCCCTCAGTTCTTC. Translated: CASSLKPPPQFF.

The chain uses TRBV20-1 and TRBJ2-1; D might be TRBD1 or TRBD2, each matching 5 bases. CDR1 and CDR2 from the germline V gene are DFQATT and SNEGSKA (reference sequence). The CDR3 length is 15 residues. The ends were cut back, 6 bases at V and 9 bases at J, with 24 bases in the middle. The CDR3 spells CSAPKGDWGFIEQFF. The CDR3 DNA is TGCAGTGCCCCGAAGGGTGACTGGGGGTTTATTGAGCAGTTCTTC.

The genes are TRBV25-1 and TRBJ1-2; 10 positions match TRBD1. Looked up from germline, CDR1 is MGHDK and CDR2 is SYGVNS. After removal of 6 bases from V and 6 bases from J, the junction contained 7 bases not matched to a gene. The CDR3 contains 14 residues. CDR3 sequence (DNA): TGTGCCAGCAGAGCCGGGACAGGGGCCAATGGCTACACCTTC. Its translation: CASRAGTGANGYTF.

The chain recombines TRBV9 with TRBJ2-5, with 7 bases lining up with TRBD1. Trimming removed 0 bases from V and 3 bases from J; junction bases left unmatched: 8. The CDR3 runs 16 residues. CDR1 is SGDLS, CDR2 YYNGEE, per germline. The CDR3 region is CASSVAGQVTKETQYF. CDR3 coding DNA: TGTGCCAGCAGCGTAGCAGGACAGGTGACTAAAGAGACCCAGTACTTC.